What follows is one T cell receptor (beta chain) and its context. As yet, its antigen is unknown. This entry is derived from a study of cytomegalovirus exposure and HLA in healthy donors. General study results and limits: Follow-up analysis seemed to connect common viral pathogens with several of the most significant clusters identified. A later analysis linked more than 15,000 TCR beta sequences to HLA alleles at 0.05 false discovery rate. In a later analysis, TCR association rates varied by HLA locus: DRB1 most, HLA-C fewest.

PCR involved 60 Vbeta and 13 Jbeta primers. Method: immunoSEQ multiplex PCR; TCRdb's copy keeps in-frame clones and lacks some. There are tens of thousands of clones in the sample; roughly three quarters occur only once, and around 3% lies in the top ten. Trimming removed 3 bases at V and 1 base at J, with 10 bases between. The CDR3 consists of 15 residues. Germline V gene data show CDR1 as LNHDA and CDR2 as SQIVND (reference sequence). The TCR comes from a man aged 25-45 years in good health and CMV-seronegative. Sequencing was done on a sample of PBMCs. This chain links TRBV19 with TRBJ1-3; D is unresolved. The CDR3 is CASSIWGGSGNTIYF. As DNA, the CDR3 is TGTGCCAGTAGTATCTGGGGAGGATCTGGAAACACCATATATTTT.